The 10 T cell receptor beta chains in this list originate from one sample, sequenced in a study of blood T cell repertoires in COVID-19 (dated by TCRdb to 2020 to 2021). The library was obtained by the immunoSEQ multiplex PCR assay. Entries here come from immuneACCESS through TCRdb and include only in-frame sequences with V and J called. Some clones fail to appear in such tables; in the studies checked, an unresolved V gene covers under half of the shortfall, and the cause of the remainder is unknown. The sample table records some 100,000 clones; about 86% of these occur just once. The ten largest clonotypes hold about 7.6% of the sample. Input material: peripheral blood. The receptors originated from a woman aged 70 to 79 with acute or convalescent COVID-19.

The CDR3 nucleotides read TGTGCCAGCAGCGTCGGACTAGCGGGGTATGGAGAGACCCAGTACTTC. Translating gives CASSVGLAGYGETQYF. This chain links TRBV5-5 with TRBJ2-5; TRBD2 aligns across 12 bases. The germline V gene has CDR1 SGHKS and CDR2 YYEKEE (reference sequence). V trimming: 4 bases; J trimming: 4 bases; junction bases outside the gene matches: 8. The CDR3 runs to 16 residues.

V is TRBV7-9 and J is TRBJ2-6; D ambiguous. V dropped 1 base and J dropped 3 bases, with 13 bases sitting between them. The CDR3 consists of 17 residues. The V gene's germline CDR1 is SEHNR and CDR2 FQNEAQ (reference sequence). The chain's CDR3 is CASSLGHRPLGANVLTF. CDR3 sequence (DNA): TGTGCCAGCAGCTTAGGACACCGTCCCCTTGGGGCCAACGTCCTGACTTTC.

The chain links TRBV15 to TRBJ2-5; D remains unclear. The CDR3 is made up of 11 amino acids. Per the germline V gene, CDR1 is LNHNV and CDR2 is YYDKDF (reference sequence). V lost 8 bases and J lost 6, with 10 bases in between. The CDR3 nucleotides are TGTGCCACCGAGATAAAAAAGACCCAGTACTTC. Translated, it gives CATEIKKTQYF. The full variable domain, in which reference TRBV15 and TRBJ2-5 provide the parts outside the CDR3, is DAMVIQNPRYQVTQFGKPVTLSCSQTLNHNVMYWYQQKSSQAPKLLFHYYDKDFNNEADTPDNFQSRRPNTSFCFLDIRSPGLGDTAMYLCATEIKKTQYFGPGTRLLVL.

The chain's CDR3 is CASSGVTGESYGYTF. The DNA for the CDR3 is TGTGCCAGCAGCGGAGTGACAGGGGAGAGCTATGGCTACACCTTC. This chain connects TRBV9 to TRBJ1-2; 8 nucleotides line up with TRBD1. CDR3 length equals 15 residues. Germline CDR1 reads SGDLS; CDR2 reads YYNGEE. J lost 4 bases, V lost 3 bases, and 8 bases had no gene match.

The chain employs TRBV19 and TRBJ2-7, with D possibly TRBD2 on 6 matching bases. Germline CDR1 reads LNHDA; CDR2 reads SQIVND (reference sequence). The CDR3 is 14 amino acids. V lost 6 bases and J lost 3, with 15 bases in between. The DNA of the CDR3 is TGTGCCAGTAGCCCTGGAGGGGTCGTCTACGAGCAGTACTTC. The encoded protein is CASSPGGVVYEQYF.

The genes are TRBV24-1 and TRBJ2-3; 11 nucleotides line up with TRBD1. The CDR3 runs to 15 residues. Germline V CDR1 and CDR2: KGHDR, SFDVKD. V was pared by 4 bases and J by 3 bases, with 2 bases of the junction left unmatched. CDR3 DNA sequence: TGTGCCACCAGTGAAGGGACAGGGGGAACAGATACGCAGTATTTT. Translating it yields CATSEGTGGTDTQYF.

This sequence joins TRBV28 and TRBJ2-5; D is possibly TRBD2 (5 bases). The ends were cut back, 2 bases at V and 0 bases at J, with 7 bases in the middle. Germline CDR1 reads MDHEN; CDR2 reads SYDVKM. The CDR3 totals 14 residues. For the CDR3, the DNA is TGTGCCAGCAGTTTAGAGGAGGACCAAGAGACCCAGTACTTC. This encodes CASSLEEDQETQYF.

Regarding this clone: Other DNA variants within this sample encode the same CDR3. The rearrangement links TRBV6-1 to TRBJ2-7; maybe TRBD1 (6 bases). CDR1 is MNHNS, CDR2 SASEGT, per germline. The CDR3 length is 15 residues. Between the trimmed V and J ends, which lost 2 bases and 2 bases, there was a span of 13 bases. CDR3 in DNA: TGTGCCAGCAGTGAATGGGGGCAGGGACCCTACGAGCAGTACTTC. Translated: CASSEWGQGPYEQYF.

The chain employs TRBV6-5 and TRBJ1-1; 7 nucleotides align to TRBD1. CDR3 length: 14 residues. Germline V gives CDR1 MNHEY, CDR2 SVGAGI. The J segment lost 0 bases and the V segment lost 6 bases, leaving 4 bases of the junction unmatched. The CDR3 nucleotides read TGTGCCAGCAGGTTGGGACAGTTGAACACTGAAGCTTTCTTT. Protein sequence: CASRLGQLNTEAFF.

This rearrangement joins TRBV6-1 to TRBJ2-3, with D possibly being TRBD2 (5 bases). This CDR3 is 15 amino acids long. Germline V lookup: CDR1 MNHNS, CDR2 SASEGT. Trimming stripped 3 bases from V and 0 bases from J, with 10 bases between. CDR3 sequence: CASSESGASTDTQYF. CDR3 DNA sequence: TGTGCCAGCAGTGAGAGCGGAGCAAGCACAGATACGCAGTATTTT.